This T cell receptor (beta chain) was captured in a study of memory CD4+ T cells and cytomegalovirus serostatus. The sort gate was single viable CD3+CD4+CD8-CD45RO+ cells for memory CD4+ T cells. After thawing, CD4+ T cells were positively selected. Using immunoSEQ multiplex PCR, the repertoire was profiled, and TCRdb retains in-frame clones only, with some absent. Of 75,000 to 90,000 clones listed, approximately 84% were seen once; the top ten hold around 0.77%. After removal of 2 bases from V and 4 bases from J, the junction contained 3 bases not matched to a gene. Germline V CDR1 and CDR2: SGHRS, YFSETQ. The length of the CDR3 is 15 residues.

Sequenced sample: memory CD4+ T cells from blood. The sequence was obtained from an adult in good health and CMV-seronegative. The rearrangement links TRBV5-1 to TRBJ2-1, with 10 bases that match TRBD2. The CDR3 protein is CASSFSGGIYNEQFF. The CDR3 DNA is TGCGCCAGCAGCTTTAGCGGGGGGATTTACAATGAGCAGTTCTTC.